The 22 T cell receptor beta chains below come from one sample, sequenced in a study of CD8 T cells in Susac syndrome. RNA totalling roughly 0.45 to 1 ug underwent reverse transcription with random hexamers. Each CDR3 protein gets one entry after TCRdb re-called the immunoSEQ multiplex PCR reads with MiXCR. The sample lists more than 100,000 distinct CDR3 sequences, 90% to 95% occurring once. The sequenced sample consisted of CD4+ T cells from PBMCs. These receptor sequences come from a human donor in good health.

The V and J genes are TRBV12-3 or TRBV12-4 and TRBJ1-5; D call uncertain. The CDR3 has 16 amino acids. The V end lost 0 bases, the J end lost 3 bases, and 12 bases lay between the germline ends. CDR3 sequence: CASSLAGLTTNQPQHF. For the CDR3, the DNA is TGTGCCAGCAGTTTAGCAGGGCTCACAACCAATCAGCCCCAGCATTTT.

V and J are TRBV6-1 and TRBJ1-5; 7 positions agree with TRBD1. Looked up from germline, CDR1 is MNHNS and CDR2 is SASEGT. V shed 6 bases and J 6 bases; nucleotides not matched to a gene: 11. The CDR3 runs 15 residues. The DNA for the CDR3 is TGTGCCAGCAGCGTCGGGACAGTTCTGTCTCAGCCCCAGCATTTT. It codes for CASSVGTVLSQPQHF.

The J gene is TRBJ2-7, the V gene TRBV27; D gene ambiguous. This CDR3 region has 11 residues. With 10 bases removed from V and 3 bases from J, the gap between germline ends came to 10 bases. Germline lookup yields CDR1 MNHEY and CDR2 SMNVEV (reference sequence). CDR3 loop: CATSGGYEQYF. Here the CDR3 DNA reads TGTGCCACCTCCGGCGGCTACGAGCAGTACTTC.

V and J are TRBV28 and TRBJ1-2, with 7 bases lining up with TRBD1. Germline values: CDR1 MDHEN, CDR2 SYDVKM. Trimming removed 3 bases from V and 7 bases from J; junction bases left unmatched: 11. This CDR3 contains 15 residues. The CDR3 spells CASSFSLDRAVGYTF. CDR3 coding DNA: TGTGCCAGCAGTTTCTCCTTAGACAGGGCGGTTGGCTACACCTTC.

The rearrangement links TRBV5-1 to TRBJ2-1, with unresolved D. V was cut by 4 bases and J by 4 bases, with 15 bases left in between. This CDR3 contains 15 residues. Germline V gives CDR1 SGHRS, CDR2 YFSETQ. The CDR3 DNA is TGCGCCAGCAGCCCTACACTTAACTCGTACAATGAGCAGTTCTTC. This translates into CASSPTLNSYNEQFF. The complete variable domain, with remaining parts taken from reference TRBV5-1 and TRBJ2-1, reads KAGVTQTPRYLIKTRGQQVTLSCSPISGHRSVSWYQQTPGQGLQFLFEYFSETQRNKGNFPGRFSGRQFSNSRSEMNVSTLELGDSALYLCASSPTLNSYNEQFFGPGTRLTVL.

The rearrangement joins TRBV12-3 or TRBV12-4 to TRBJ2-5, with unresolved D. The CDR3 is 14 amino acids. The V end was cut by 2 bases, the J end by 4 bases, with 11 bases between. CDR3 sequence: CASSLLASPETQYF. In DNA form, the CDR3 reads TGTGCCAGCAGTTTATTAGCTTCCCCAGAGACCCAGTACTTC.

The CDR3 loop reads CASDALQGSTEAFF. CDR3 bases: TGTGCCAGCGACGCCCTACAGGGCAGCACTGAAGCTTTCTTT. The V and J genes are TRBV6-1 and TRBJ1-1, with D maybe TRBD1 (6 bases). The CDR3 covers 14 residues. Trimming stripped 8 bases from V and 4 bases from J, with 17 bases between. Germline V gene sequence: CDR1 MNHNS, CDR2 SASEGT.

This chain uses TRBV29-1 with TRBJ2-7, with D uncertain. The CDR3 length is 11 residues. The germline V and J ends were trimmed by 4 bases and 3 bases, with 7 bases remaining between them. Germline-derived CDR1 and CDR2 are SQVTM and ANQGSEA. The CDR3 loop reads CSVVYNYEQYF. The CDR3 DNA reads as TGCAGCGTTGTTTATAACTACGAGCAGTACTTC.

CDR3 loop: CASSSLGGRPQNIQYF. The CDR3 DNA reads TGTGCCAGCAGTTCCCTCGGCGGGAGGCCCCAAAACATTCAGTACTTC. The chain employs TRBV27 and TRBJ2-4, with 8 bases that match TRBD2. Germline-derived CDR1 and CDR2 are MNHEY and SMNVEV (reference sequence). V lost 4 bases to trimming and J lost 5 bases; unmatched junction nucleotides: 10. The CDR3 spans 16 residues.

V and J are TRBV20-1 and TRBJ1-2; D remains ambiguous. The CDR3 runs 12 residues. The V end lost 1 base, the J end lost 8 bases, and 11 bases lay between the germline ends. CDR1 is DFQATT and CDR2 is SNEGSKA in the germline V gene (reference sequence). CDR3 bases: TGCAGTGCTAGAGCTCAGGAGCGGGGCTACACCTTC. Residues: CSARAQERGYTF.

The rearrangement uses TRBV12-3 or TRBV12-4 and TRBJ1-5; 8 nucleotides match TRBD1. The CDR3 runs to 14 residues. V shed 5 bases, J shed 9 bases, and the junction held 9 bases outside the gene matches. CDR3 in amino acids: CASSNGQGARPQHF. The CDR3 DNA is TGTGCCAGCAGTAACGGACAGGGAGCAAGGCCCCAGCATTTT.

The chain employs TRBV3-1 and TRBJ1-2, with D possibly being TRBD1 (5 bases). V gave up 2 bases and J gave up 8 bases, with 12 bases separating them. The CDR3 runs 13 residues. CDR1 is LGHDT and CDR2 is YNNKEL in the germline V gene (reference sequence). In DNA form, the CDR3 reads TGTGCCAGCAGCCAAAAACCCGGGGGAGGCTACACCTTC. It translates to CASSQKPGGGYTF.

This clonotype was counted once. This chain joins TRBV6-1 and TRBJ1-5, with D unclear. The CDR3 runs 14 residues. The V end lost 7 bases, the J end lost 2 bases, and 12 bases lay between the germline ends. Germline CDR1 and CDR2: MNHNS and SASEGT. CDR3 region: CASTKGERNQPQHF. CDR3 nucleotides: TGTGCCAGCACTAAGGGAGAGCGCAATCAGCCCCAGCATTTT.

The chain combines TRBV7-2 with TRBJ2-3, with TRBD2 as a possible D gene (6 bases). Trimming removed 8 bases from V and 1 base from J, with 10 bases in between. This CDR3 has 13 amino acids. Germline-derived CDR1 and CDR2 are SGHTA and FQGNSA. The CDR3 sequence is CASRGMGTDTQYF. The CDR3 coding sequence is TGTGCCAGCCGCGGGATGGGCACAGATACGCAGTATTTT.

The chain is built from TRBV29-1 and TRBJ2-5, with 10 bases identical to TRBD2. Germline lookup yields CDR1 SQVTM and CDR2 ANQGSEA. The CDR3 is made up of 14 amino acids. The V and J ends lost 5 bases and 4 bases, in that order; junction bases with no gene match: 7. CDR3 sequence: CSVYTSGVRETQYF. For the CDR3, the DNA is TGCAGCGTTTACACTAGCGGGGTTCGAGAGACCCAGTACTTC.

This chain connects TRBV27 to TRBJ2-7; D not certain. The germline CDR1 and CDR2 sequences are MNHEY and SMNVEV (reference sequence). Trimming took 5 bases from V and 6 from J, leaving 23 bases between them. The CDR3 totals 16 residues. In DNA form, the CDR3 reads TGTGCCAGCAGTCCCCCACCTCTACGTACACACTGCGAGCAGTACTTC. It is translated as CASSPPPLRTHCEQYF.

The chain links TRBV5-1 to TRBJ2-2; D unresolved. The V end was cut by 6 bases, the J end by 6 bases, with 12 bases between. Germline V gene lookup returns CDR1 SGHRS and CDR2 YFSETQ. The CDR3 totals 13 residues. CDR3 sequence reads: CASTLSGAGELFF. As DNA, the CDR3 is TGCGCCAGCACTTTAAGTGGCGCCGGGGAGCTGTTTTTT. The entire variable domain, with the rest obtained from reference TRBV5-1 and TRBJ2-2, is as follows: KAGVTQTPRYLIKTRGQQVTLSCSPISGHRSVSWYQQTPGQGLQFLFEYFSETQRNKGNFPGRFSGRQFSNSRSEMNVSTLELGDSALYLCASTLSGAGELFFGEGSRLTVL.

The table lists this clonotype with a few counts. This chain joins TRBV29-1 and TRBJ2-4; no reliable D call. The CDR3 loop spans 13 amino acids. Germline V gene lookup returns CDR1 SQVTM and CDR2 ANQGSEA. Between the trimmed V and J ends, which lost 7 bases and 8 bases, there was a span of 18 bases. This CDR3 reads CSARDGVRDIQYF. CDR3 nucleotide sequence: TGCAGCGCCCGAGATGGGGTTAGGGACATTCAGTACTTC.

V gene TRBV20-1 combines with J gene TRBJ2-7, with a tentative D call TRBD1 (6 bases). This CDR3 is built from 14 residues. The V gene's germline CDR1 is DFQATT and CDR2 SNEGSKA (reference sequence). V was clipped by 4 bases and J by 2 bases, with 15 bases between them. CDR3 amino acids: CSATIRQATYEQYF. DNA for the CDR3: TGCAGTGCTACCATTCGACAGGCCACCTACGAGCAGTACTTC.

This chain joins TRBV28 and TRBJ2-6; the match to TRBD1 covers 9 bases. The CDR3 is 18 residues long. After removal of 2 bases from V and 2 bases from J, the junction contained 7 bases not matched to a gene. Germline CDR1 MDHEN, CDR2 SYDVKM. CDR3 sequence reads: CASSLPGTGYPGANVLTF. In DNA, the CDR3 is TGTGCCAGCAGTTTACCCGGGACAGGGTATCCTGGGGCCAACGTCCTGACTTTC.

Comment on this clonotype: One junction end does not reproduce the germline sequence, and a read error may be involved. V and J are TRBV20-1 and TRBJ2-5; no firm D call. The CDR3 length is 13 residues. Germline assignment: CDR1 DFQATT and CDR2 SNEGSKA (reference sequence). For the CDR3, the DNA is TGCAGTGCCAGAGACTGGATAGGGGAGACCCAGTACTTC. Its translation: CSARDWIGETQYF.

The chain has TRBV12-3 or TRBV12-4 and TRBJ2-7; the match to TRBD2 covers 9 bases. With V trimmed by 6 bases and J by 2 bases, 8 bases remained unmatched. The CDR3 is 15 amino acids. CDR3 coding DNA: TGTGCCAGCAGCCAGACAAGCGGGAGGACCTACGAGCAGTACTTC. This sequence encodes CASSQTSGRTYEQYF.